A selection of T cell receptor beta chains follows, all from one sample in a study of T-cell reconstitution after alpha-beta-depleted transplantation in children. One entry per CDR3 protein results from TCRdb running MiXCR on the PCR reads. The sample shows approximately 210,000 distinct CDR3 sequences, approximately 15% of them seen only once. The sequenced sample was PBMCs from the stem cell graft donor, obtained from the stem cell graft. These receptors were obtained from a human donor who donated a stem cell graft to a child with acute lymphoblastic leukemia. CDR3s include the opening cysteine and the closing phenylalanine or tryptophan. Fields, in order: V gene, clone size, D gene, J gene, CDR3 protein, CDR3 DNA. The D gene is left open where the match is weak. Clone size is shown for a subset of rows, as once, few, many or a class of expanded clone.

TRBV6-5	many	-	TRBJ2-1	CASSYRRLGANEQFF	TGTGCCAGCAGTTACCGAAGACTAGGGGCAAATGAGCAGTTCTTC
TRBV30	-	TRBD1	TRBJ1-5	CAWNLGQGAVEPQHF	TGTGCCTGGAACTTGGGACAGGGGGCTGTGGAGCCCCAGCATTTT
TRBV12-3/TRBV12-4	few	-	TRBJ1-5	CASSLGLPQHF	TGTGCCAGCAGTTTAGGGCTTCCCCAGCATTTT
TRBV4-1	many	TRBD2	TRBJ2-1	CASSQDLKRGASREQFF	TGCGCCAGCAGCCAAGATTTGAAGCGGGGAGCGTCTCGTGAGCAGTTCTTC
TRBV7-8	-	-	TRBJ1-3	CASSLDRPSSGNTIYF	TGTGCCAGCAGCTTAGACAGGCCCTCCTCTGGAAACACCATATATTTT
TRBV20-1	many	TRBD2	TRBJ2-3	CSAALTSGGDTQYF	TGCAGTGCCGCCCTTACTAGCGGGGGAGATACGCAGTATTTT
TRBV20-1	many	TRBD2	TRBJ2-7	CSARDGGRISYEQYF	TGCAGTGCTAGAGATGGCGGGAGGATATCCTACGAGCAGTACTTC
TRBV7-6	-	-	TRBJ2-5	CASSVRSRRRSALETQYF	TGTGCCAGCAGCGTTAGATCTCGTAGACGGTCGGCCCTAGAGACCCAGTACTTC
TRBV7-8	many	-	TRBJ2-1	CASSSLDLGSYNEQFF	TGTGCCAGCAGCTCCCTGGACCTGGGCTCCTACAATGAGCAGTTCTTC
TRBV13	many	-	TRBJ1-5	CASSLGRSDQPQHF	TGTGCCAGCAGCTTAGGGAGGAGTGATCAGCCCCAGCATTTT
TRBV5-1	many	-	TRBJ2-3	CASSLATGSTDTQYF	TGCGCCAGCAGCTTGGCGACTGGTAGCACAGATACGCAGTATTTT
TRBV7-8	many	-	TRBJ2-4	CASSFTYGIQYF	TGTGCCAGCAGCTTTACCTACGGCATTCAGTACTTC
TRBV5-1	many	-	TRBJ1-5	CASSLLPGDQPQHF	TGCGCCAGCAGCTTGTTACCGGGGGATCAGCCCCAGCATTTT
TRBV12-3/TRBV12-4	many	-	TRBJ1-1	CASKLGSEAFF	TGTGCCAGCAAGCTTGGCAGTGAAGCTTTCTTT
TRBV6-2/TRBV6-3	-	-	TRBJ2-4	CASRTENIQYF	TGTGCCAGCAGAACGGAAAACATTCAGTACTTC
TRBV5-6	many	-	TRBJ2-7	CASSFGREQYF	TGTGCCAGCAGCTTCGGTCGGGAGCAGTACTTC
TRBV20-1	many	-	TRBJ1-1	CSARDSPGITRTFF	TGCAGTGCTAGAGATTCCCCCGGAATTACGCGAACTTTCTTT
TRBV24-1	many	TRBD1	TRBJ1-1	CATSDYWDREAFF	TGTGCCACCAGTGATTATTGGGACAGAGAAGCTTTCTTT
TRBV7-2	many	TRBD1	TRBJ2-7	CASRKSPGQGAFYEQYF	TGTGCCAGCAGAAAATCCCCGGGACAGGGGGCATTCTACGAGCAGTACTTC
TRBV10-3	many	TRBD2	TRBJ2-1	CAISEEGTSGYNEQFF	TGTGCCATCAGTGAGGAGGGGACTAGCGGATACAATGAGCAGTTCTTC
TRBV28	many	-	TRBJ2-7	CASSRDSPQQYF	TGTGCCAGCAGTCGGGACTCCCCCCAGCAGTACTTC
TRBV3-1	few	-	TRBJ2-5	CASCLPPSTQETQYF	TGTGCCAGCTGCCTCCCCCCTAGTACTCAAGAGACCCAGTACTTC
TRBV6-1	many	TRBD1	TRBJ1-5	CASRDRGHWQPQHF	TGTGCCAGCAGGGACAGGGGGCATTGGCAGCCCCAGCATTTT
TRBV10-3	many	-	TRBJ2-1	CAISQTEYNEQFF	TGTGCCATCAGCCAAACTGAATACAATGAGCAGTTCTTC
TRBV9	many	-	TRBJ1-2	CASSAPRDTVTTNYGYTF	TGTGCCAGCAGCGCACCCCGGGACACAGTAACCACAAACTATGGCTACACCTTC
TRBV4-1	many	TRBD1	TRBJ2-1	CASSQGLRGQGIGNEQFF	TGCGCCAGCAGCCAAGGTCTTAGGGGACAGGGCATAGGCAATGAGCAGTTCTTC
TRBV7-6	many	-	TRBJ2-7	CASSRDRISEQYF	TGTGCCAGCAGCCGAGACAGGATCTCCGAGCAGTACTTC
TRBV20-1	few	TRBD2	TRBJ2-1	CSARDTGLAGGNEQFF	TGCAGTGCTAGAGATACAGGGCTAGCGGGAGGGAATGAGCAGTTCTTC
TRBV4-1	many	-	TRBJ1-2	CASSQDGLEVPGGYTF	TGCGCCAGCAGCCAAGATGGGCTTGAGGTACCCGGTGGCTACACCTTC
TRBV12-3/TRBV12-4	few	TRBD1	TRBJ2-7	CASSPGQGGHEQYF	TGTGCCAGCAGCCCGGGACAGGGTGGACACGAGCAGTACTTC
TRBV7-2	many	TRBD1	TRBJ1-1	CASSLSGQANTEAFF	TGTGCCAGCAGCTTATCGGGACAGGCAAACACTGAAGCTTTCTTT
TRBV18	-	-	TRBJ2-1	CASSLTTSSTGSWGLKNEQFF	TGTGCCAGCTCACTGACCACTAGCTCAACCGGTTCGTGGGGCCTTAAGAATGAGCAGTTCTTC
TRBV20-1	many	TRBD1	TRBJ2-4	CSAPGQDKNIQYF	TGCAGTGCCCCGGGACAGGATAAAAACATTCAGTACTTC
TRBV5-1	many	-	TRBJ1-6	CASSLVDRNSPLHF	TGCGCCAGCAGCTTGGTTGACAGGAATTCACCCCTCCACTTT
TRBV20-1	many	TRBD1	TRBJ2-7	CSARDPQGYEQYF	TGCAGTGCTAGAGACCCACAGGGGTACGAGCAGTACTTC
TRBV4-1	many	TRBD1	TRBJ1-2	CASSPESYRGGGYTF	TGCGCCAGCAGCCCGGAGTCTTACAGGGGAGGTGGCTACACCTTC
TRBV7-2	many	-	TRBJ2-7	CASSPGRQEQYF	TGTGCCAGCAGCCCTGGACGTCAAGAGCAGTACTTC
TRBV5-1	many	TRBD1	TRBJ1-2	CASGQGTVGNYGYTF	TGCGCCAGCGGACAGGGTACGGTGGGCAACTATGGCTACACCTTC
TRBV19	many	-	TRBJ2-3	CAGPPGSQYF	TGTGCCGGCCCGCCGGGATCGCAGTATTTT
TRBV9	many	-	TRBJ1-4	CASSVEATNEKLFF	TGTGCCAGCAGCGTAGAGGCAACTAATGAAAAACTGTTTTTT
TRBV20-1	-	-	TRBJ1-1	CSAHRGGGVTEAFF	TGCAGTGCTCATAGAGGGGGTGGAGTAACTGAAGCTTTCTTT
TRBV20-1	-	-	TRBJ2-2	CSARRPAGALFF	TGCAGTGCTAGGCGACCCGCAGGGGCGCTGTTTTTT
TRBV7-8	few	TRBD2	TRBJ2-5	CASSPGTREYQETQYF	TGTGCCAGCAGTCCCGGGACTAGGGAGTACCAAGAGACCCAGTACTTC
TRBV4-2	few	-	TRBJ2-5	CASSQEWRLQETQYF	TGTGCCAGCAGCCAAGAATGGCGGTTACAAGAGACCCAGTACTTC
TRBV20-1	many	TRBD2	TRBJ2-3	CSARGRSGRAGDTQYF	TGCAGTGCTAGGGGCCGTAGCGGGAGGGCCGGAGATACGCAGTATTTT
TRBV20-1	many	TRBD1	TRBJ2-7	CSAPPGQGRYEQYF	TGCAGTGCTCCACCGGGACAGGGGCGATATGAGCAGTACTTC
TRBV30	few	-	TRBJ2-3	CAWSVPGIGTQYF	TGTGCCTGGAGTGTCCCGGGGATCGGTACGCAGTATTTT
TRBV7-2	many	-	TRBJ2-1	CASSRPYNEQFF	TGTGCCAGCAGTAGACCATACAATGAGCAGTTCTTC
TRBV5-1	many	-	TRBJ1-1	CASSGSEAHTEAFF	TGCGCCAGCAGCGGATCAGAAGCTCACACTGAAGCTTTCTTT
TRBV19	many	TRBD1	TRBJ2-2	CATQATGGTTGELFF	TGTGCCACCCAGGCGACAGGGGGCACCACCGGGGAGCTGTTTTTT
TRBV21-1	few	-	TRBJ2-6	CASSKALSRLHISGANVLTF	TGTGCCAGCAGCAAAGCGCTTTCACGACTCCACATCTCTGGGGCCAACGTCCTGACTTTC
TRBV5-1	-	-	TRBJ2-1	CASSAGGLVEEFF	TGCGCCAGCAGCGCCGGAGGACTCGTGGAGGAGTTCTTC
TRBV7-8	many	-	TRBJ2-5	CASRFEYQETQYF	TGTGCCAGCAGGTTTGAGTACCAAGAGACCCAGTACTTC
TRBV5-1	many	-	TRBJ2-3	CASSLVAGSTDTQYF	TGCGCCAGCAGCTTGGTTGCGGGAAGCACAGATACGCAGTATTTT
TRBV11-3	many	TRBD1	TRBJ1-1	CASSTQGGVTEAFF	TGTGCCAGCAGCACGCAGGGGGGAGTCACTGAAGCTTTCTTT
TRBV20-1	many	-	TRBJ2-3	CSASTSRNTQYF	TGCAGTGCTTCTACTAGCAGGAATACGCAGTATTTT
TRBV27	few	TRBD1	TRBJ1-2	CASSLKNRGDGYPF	TGTGCCAGCAGTCTAAAAAACAGGGGGGATGGCTACCCCTTC
TRBV20-1	few	TRBD1	TRBJ1-2	CSAGQGVSYGYTF	TGCAGTGCTGGACAGGGGGTGAGCTATGGCTACACCTTC
TRBV18	many	TRBD2	TRBJ2-3	CASSPSGRRPDTQYF	TGTGCCAGCTCACCTAGCGGGAGGCGCCCAGATACGCAGTATTTT
TRBV5-1	many	-	TRBJ2-5	CASSPMTGAQYF	TGCGCCAGCAGCCCGATGACCGGGGCCCAGTACTTC